Listed here are 25 T cell receptor beta chains from one sample, sequenced in a study of T cell changes during pregnancy in multiple sclerosis. Using immunoSEQ multiplex PCR, the repertoire was profiled, and TCRdb retains in-frame clones only, with some absent. The sample consists of tens of thousands of clones, 86% of them appearing once. The source was CD4+ T cells from peripheral blood mononuclear cells, collected in the first trimester of pregnancy. The receptors here all came from a female donor in good health, enrolled as a control in a pregnancy study.

The J gene is TRBJ1-1, the V gene TRBV2, with a weak D call TRBD1 (6 bases). Between the trimmed V and J ends, which lost 6 bases and 4 bases, there was a span of 21 bases. The germline CDR1 and CDR2 sequences are SNHLY and FYNNEI. The CDR3 spans 16 residues. CDR3 nucleotide sequence: TGTGCCAGCAGAGCCCCTTTTTTACAGGGATCCACTGAAGCTTTCTTT. This codes for CASRAPFLQGSTEAFF.

The chain is built from TRBV5-6 and TRBJ2-1, with 11 positions matching TRBD2. The trim removed 4 bases at V and 6 bases at J, leaving 9 bases unmatched. Germline CDR1 reads SGHDT; CDR2 reads YYEEEE. The CDR3 totals 16 residues. CDR3 DNA sequence: TGTGCCAGCAGCAGAAGACTAGCGGGGCGCAGCAATGAGCAGTTCTTC. Translation: CASSRRLAGRSNEQFF.

This rearrangement joins TRBV19 to TRBJ1-5, with 7 nucleotides matching TRBD1. The CDR3 consists of 15 residues. V dropped 4 bases and J dropped 4; count of bases not matched to a gene: 7. CDR1 LNHDA and CDR2 SQIVND come from the germline V gene (reference sequence). The CDR3 DNA is TGTGCCAGTAGTACGTTTCAGGGGGGTAATCAGCCCCAGCATTTT. Translation: CASSTFQGGNQPQHF.

As DNA, the CDR3 is TGTGCCAGTCAGATTAACTATGGCTACACCTTC. Translating gives CASQINYGYTF. The chain links TRBV19 to TRBJ1-2; D remains unclear. Germline V CDR1 and CDR2: LNHDA, SQIVND (reference sequence). V was cut by 8 bases and J by 1 base, with 5 bases left in between. The CDR3 has 11 residues.

J is TRBJ1-2 and V is TRBV27; 7 positions agree with TRBD1. V was clipped by 10 bases and J by 5 bases; unmatched bases: 13. This CDR3 has 14 amino acids. CDR1 is MNHEY and CDR2 is SMNVEV in the germline V gene (reference sequence). The chain's CDR3 is CATSRIGGEYGYTF. Here the CDR3 DNA reads TGTGCCACCAGCCGGATAGGGGGCGAGTATGGCTACACCTTC.

DNA for the CDR3: TGTGCCAGCAGCGTAGAGGGTAGCGGGAGTGGTGAGCAGTTCTTC. Encoded protein: CASSVEGSGSGEQFF. The V gene is TRBV9, the J gene TRBJ2-1; 9 bases align to TRBD2. Trimming took 0 bases from V and 9 from J; bases not matched to a gene: 7. CDR3 length equals 15 residues. Per the germline V gene, CDR1 is SGDLS and CDR2 is YYNGEE.

The gene calls are TRBV2 and TRBJ1-2; D is unresolved. Germline CDR1 SNHLY, CDR2 FYNNEI. Trimming removed 5 bases at V and 4 bases at J, with 5 bases between. CDR3 length: 11 amino acids. CDR3 DNA sequence: TGTGCCAGCAGTAACATCTATGGCTACACCTTC. The encoded protein is CASSNIYGYTF.

This chain's CDR3 is CASSFETSGPSYEQYF. For the CDR3, the DNA is TGTGCCAGCAGCTTCGAAACTAGCGGGCCCTCCTACGAGCAGTACTTC. The V gene is TRBV7-2, the J gene TRBJ2-7; 9 nucleotides agree with TRBD2. The CDR3 totals 16 residues. Losses at the gene ends were 3 bases for V and 0 bases for J; bases not matched to a gene: 6. The germline V gene has CDR1 SGHTA and CDR2 FQGNSA. Combining the CDR3 with reference TRBV7-2 and TRBJ2-7 gives the whole variable domain GAGVSQSPSNKVTEKGKDVELRCDPISGHTALYWYRQSLGQGLEFLIYFQGNSAPDKSGLPSDRFSAERTGGSVSTLTIQRTQQEDSAVYLCASSFETSGPSYEQYFGPGTRLTVT.

The chain recombines TRBV9 with TRBJ1-2, with D tentatively TRBD1 (5 bases). Trimming removed 4 bases from V and 8 bases from J, with 21 bases in between. CDR3 length: 15 residues. Germline CDR1 SGDLS, CDR2 YYNGEE. CDR3 nucleotides: TGTGCCAGCAGCCCCCGCGGGGGGGTAGGGGACGGCTACACCTTC. Protein sequence: CASSPRGGVGDGYTF.

This clone was counted only a few times. The chain's CDR3 is CASSPLSGGSYNEQFF. CDR3 sequence (DNA): TGTGCCAGCAGCCCACTTAGCGGGGGGTCCTACAATGAGCAGTTCTTC. This sequence joins TRBV7-7 and TRBJ2-1, with 10 bases that match TRBD2. With 5 bases clipped from V and 1 base from J, the junction kept 5 bases outside the gene matches. Germline lookup yields CDR1 SSHAT and CDR2 FNYEAQ (reference sequence). This CDR3 spans 16 amino acids. The whole variable domain, filled in from reference TRBV7-7 and TRBJ2-1, reads GAGVSQSPRYKVTKRGQDVTLRCDPISSHATLYWYQQALGQGPEFLTYFNYEAQPDKSGLPSDRFSAERPEGSISTLTIQRTEQRDSAMYRCASSPLSGGSYNEQFFGPGTRLTVL.

This chain uses TRBV5-1 with TRBJ1-2; 8 bases fit TRBD1. Germline CDR1 reads SGHRS; CDR2 reads YFSETQ. The CDR3 spans 14 residues. With V trimmed by 4 bases and J by 6 bases, 8 bases remained unmatched. The chain's CDR3 is CASSTDRVSDGYTF. CDR3 DNA sequence: TGCGCCAGCAGCACGGACAGGGTATCGGATGGCTACACCTTC.

The chain links TRBV5-1 to TRBJ2-3; TRBD2 is a possible D gene (6 bases). Trimming left V 4 bases short and J 1 base short, with 13 bases between. There are 15 residues in the CDR3. Germline V lookup: CDR1 SGHRS, CDR2 YFSETQ. For the CDR3, the DNA is TGCGCCAGCAGCCCGCTAGGCGGGGGCACAGATACGCAGTATTTT. It is translated as CASSPLGGGTDTQYF.

In DNA form, the CDR3 reads TGTGCCAGCAGCAGGGGAGATACGCAGTATTTT. Amino acid sequence: CASSRGDTQYF. The chain is built from TRBV6-5 and TRBJ2-3; a possible D gene is TRBD1 (6 bases). In germline, CDR1 is MNHEY, CDR2 SVGAGI. The CDR3 covers 11 residues. Trimming shortened V by 6 bases and J by 5 bases, and 6 bases separated the two germline ends.

The V call is TRBV20-1, the J call TRBJ2-3; D perhaps matches TRBD2 (6 bases). The CDR3 is 11 amino acids. CDR1 DFQATT and CDR2 SNEGSKA come from the germline V gene (reference sequence). V was pared by 4 bases and J by 14 bases, with 16 bases between. The CDR3 protein is CSATRDLELYF. CDR3 in DNA: TGCAGTGCTACCCGGGACTTGGAACTGTATTTT.

The rearrangement uses TRBV11-1 and TRBJ2-3, with 8 bases fitting TRBD2. CDR1 is SGHAT and CDR2 is FQDESV in the germline V gene (reference sequence). The J segment lost 2 bases and the V segment lost 5 bases, leaving 15 bases of the junction unmatched. The CDR3 is made up of 18 amino acids. DNA of the CDR3: TGTGCCAGCAGCCGACCCTCCCTAAGCGGGGGCCTCACAGATACGCAGTATTTT. It specifies CASSRPSLSGGLTDTQYF.

This clone was found once. The rearrangement links TRBV9 to TRBJ2-4; TRBD2 matches 8 bases. The germline V gene encodes CDR1 SGDLS and CDR2 YYNGEE. The V segment lost 4 bases and the J segment 0 bases; nucleotides outside the gene matches: 6. The CDR3 contains 16 residues. The DNA for the CDR3 is TGTGCCAGCAGCCGGGCGGGAGGAGGAGCCAAAAACATTCAGTACTTC. This sequence encodes CASSRAGGGAKNIQYF.

The genes are TRBV6-1 and TRBJ2-3; 10 bases map to TRBD1. The CDR3 sequence is 14 residues long. V gave up 6 bases and J gave up 2 bases; unmatched junction bases: 2. Germline CDR1 MNHNS, CDR2 SASEGT. The CDR3 loop is CASRGTGDTDTQYF. The CDR3 DNA follows: TGTGCCAGCAGGGGGACAGGGGACACAGATACGCAGTATTTT.

The chain employs TRBV5-1 and TRBJ1-1, with TRBD1 matching 7 bases. The V segment lost 3 bases and the J segment 1 base; nucleotides outside the gene matches: 12. CDR1 and CDR2 from the germline V gene are SGHRS and YFSETQ. CDR3 length: 17 residues. For the CDR3, the DNA is TGCGCCAGCAGCTCAGGACAGGTTCTCTTCTCGAACACTGAAGCTTTCTTT. Amino acids: CASSSGQVLFSNTEAFF.

The chain joins TRBV10-2 to TRBJ1-5; D unclear. CDR1 and CDR2 from the germline V gene are WSHSY and SAAADI. This CDR3 has 17 amino acids. V dropped 6 bases and J dropped 3 bases, with 21 bases sitting between them. The CDR3 region is CASSAGRQGSDNQPQHF. The CDR3 coding sequence is TGCGCCAGCAGCGCGGGCCGCCAAGGCTCAGACAATCAGCCCCAGCATTTT.

The chain links TRBV2 to TRBJ2-1; 12 nucleotides line up with TRBD2. Per the germline V gene, CDR1 is SNHLY and CDR2 is FYNNEI. The J segment lost 10 bases and the V segment lost 10 bases, leaving 14 bases of the junction unmatched. The CDR3 contains 15 residues. The CDR3 DNA is TGTGCCAACAACCCCAGGACTAGCGGGGTAGGAGAGCAGTTCTTC. Its translation: CANNPRTSGVGEQFF.

The V gene is TRBV2, the J gene TRBJ2-3; 7 nucleotides line up with TRBD1. Trimming removed 7 bases from V and 4 bases from J; junction bases left unmatched: 11. Germline CDR1 and CDR2: SNHLY and FYNNEI. This CDR3 contains 15 residues. The CDR3 nucleotides are TGTGCCAGCACCCGCTCCGGGACAGCAGCAGATACGCAGTATTTT. Protein sequence: CASTRSGTAADTQYF.

This clone was picked up one time. The rearrangement joins TRBV2 to TRBJ2-5; no reliable D call. Trimming took 7 bases from V and 5 from J, leaving 11 bases between them. The CDR3 consists of 12 residues. Germline CDR1 reads SNHLY; CDR2 reads FYNNEI. CDR3 nucleotide sequence: TGTGCCAGCATTTCCGACGGGGAGACCCAGTACTTC. Residues: CASISDGETQYF.

The J gene is TRBJ1-4, the V gene TRBV27, with 8 bases aligning to TRBD1. From germline, CDR1 is MNHEY and CDR2 SMNVEV (reference sequence). The CDR3 totals 18 residues. The V and J ends lost 0 bases and 0 bases, in that order; junction bases with no gene match: 6. The CDR3 region is CASSLSGQGAPTNEKLFF. The CDR3 DNA sequence: TGTGCCAGCAGTTTATCTGGGCAGGGGGCGCCAACTAATGAAAAACTGTTTTTT.

This clone came up once. The chain couples TRBV5-1 to TRBJ1-1; perhaps TRBD1 as D (6 bases). Germline-derived CDR1 and CDR2 are SGHRS and YFSETQ. Trimming pared 1 base from V and 1 base from J, leaving 11 bases between. This CDR3 has 15 amino acids. CDR3 sequence reads: CASSLQPTGNTEAFF. The CDR3 DNA is TGCGCCAGCAGCTTGCAACCGACAGGGAACACTGAAGCTTTCTTT.

The chain carries TRBV5-1 and TRBJ2-7, with a tentative D call TRBD1 (5 bases). Between the trimmed V and J ends, which lost 1 base and 1 base, there was a span of 12 bases. Germline values: CDR1 SGHRS, CDR2 YFSETQ. CDR3 length: 15 residues. Here the CDR3 DNA reads TGCGCCAGCAGCTTGATAGACAGCCTTTCCTACGAGCAGTACTTC. Protein product: CASSLIDSLSYEQYF.